The entry that follows covers one T cell receptor beta chain sequence. Its cognate antigen is unknown. The V gene end was trimmed by 1 base and the J gene end by 3 bases; junction bases not matched to a gene: 0. CDR1 and CDR2 (germline): SEHNR, FQNEAQ (reference sequence). The CDR3 covers 13 residues. These data are taken from a study of T cells after posttransplantation cyclophosphamide. Study-wide findings and caveats: Later post-transplant blood repertoires were often dominated by donor CD8+ memory clones. Blood and skin or GI T cell repertoires showed limited TRB overlap.

Treatment was busulfan-fludarabine conditioning, a marrow graft, and cyclophosphamide on days +3 and +4. Assay: immunoSEQ multiplex PCR; the TCRdb copy retains only in-frame clones and omits some. The sample records 6,100 or so clones, 74% being singletons. This specimen was PBMCs, taken almost 1,500 days after allogeneic stem cell transplant with posttransplant cyclophosphamide. The source of this sequence is a young adult male patient who received an allogeneic stem cell transplant from a related donor, was CMV-positive, and had acute GVHD only. Part of the T cell pool may stem from the graft donor. The V gene is TRBV7-9, the J gene TRBJ2-7; 7 bases agree with TRBD1. The CDR3 region has the DNA TGTGCCAGCAGCTTAGGGACAGGCTACGAGCAGTACTTC. Its translation is CASSLGTGYEQYF.